This T cell receptor beta chain was identified during a study of control samples from healthy donors and cancer patients. CDR3 length equals 17 residues. V lost 3 bases to trimming and J lost 0 bases; unmatched junction nucleotides: 8. Germline CDR1 reads LNHDA; CDR2 reads SQIVND (reference sequence). TCRdb's copy holds only in-frame clones and misses some; the assay was immunoSEQ multiplex PCR. The sample lists about 140,000 clones, around 90% occurring once. What was sequenced was blood. The sequence was obtained from a man younger than 35 in good health. The genes are TRBV19 and TRBJ1-1, with 9 bases that match TRBD1. The CDR3 region has the DNA TGTGCCAGTAGTATGGTTACGGGACAGGGCGTGAACACTGAAGCTTTCTTT. As protein: CASSMVTGQGVNTEAFF.